A selection of T cell receptor beta chains follows, all from one sample in a study of identical twins. TCRdb itself ran the 5' RACE reads through MiXCR, one entry per CDR3 protein. The sample lists roughly 690,000 distinct CDR3 sequences, 5.5% to 6.5% occurring once. The sample consisted of naive T cells sorted from blood. These receptors were obtained from a man aged 18 to 29 in good health. The CDR3 runs from the conserved cysteine through the conserved F or W. D genes are given only for firm matches. The size entry is marked missing in some rows and otherwise reads once, few, many or a size class.

TRBV7-2	16	TRBJ1-1	few	NA	TGTGCCAGCAGCCCCAGGGTCGCCAAGGGTGGTTGGGAAGCTTTCTTT	CASSPRVAKGGWEAFF
TRBV25-1	11	TRBJ2-2	NA	NA	TGTGCCAGCGGTCGTGCCGGGGAGCTGTTTTTT	CASGRAGELFF
TRBV14	14	TRBJ2-1	many	TRBD2	TGTGCCAGCAACGGACTAGCGGGAGTAGATGAGCAGTTCTTC	CASNGLAGVDEQFF
TRBV10-3	16	TRBJ2-3	many	TRBD2	TGTGCCATCAGTTCTAGACTAGCGGGAGAGACAGATACGCAGTATTTT	CAISSRLAGETDTQYF
TRBV19	14	TRBJ2-7	few	NA	TGTGCCAGTAGTACGCGGACAGACTCCTACGAGCAGTACTTC	CASSTRTDSYEQYF
TRBV20-1	12	TRBJ1-2	many	NA	TGCAGTGTTCGGACAGAGTCCTATGGCTACACCTTC	CSVRTESYGYTF
TRBV18	14	TRBJ1-2	few	TRBD1	TGTGCCAGCTCACCCAGCCGGGACAGCAATGGCTACACCTTC	CASSPSRDSNGYTF
TRBV25-1	13	TRBJ1-6	many	NA	TGTGCCAGCAGTTTGTGGGACTCTTCACCCCTCCACTTT	CASSLWDSSPLHF
TRBV12-3/TRBV12-4	15	TRBJ1-1	many	TRBD1	TGTGCCAGCAGTCCACCGGGACAGGAGGGGACTGAAGCTTTCTTT	CASSPPGQEGTEAFF
TRBV7-2	15	TRBJ2-7	many	TRBD2	TGTGCCAGCAGCCAAGTGGGGACTAGTTCCTACGAGCAGTACTTC	CASSQVGTSSYEQYF
TRBV7-8	15	TRBJ2-7	NA	NA	TGTGCCAGCAGCTTATTTCGGCAGGGACCCCACGAGCAGTACTTC	CASSLFRQGPHEQYF
TRBV6-1	15	TRBJ1-5	few	NA	TGTGCCAGTTCGAGGTCGGGGGGAGGCAATCAGCCCCAGCATTTT	CASSRSGGGNQPQHF
TRBV12-3/TRBV12-4	13	TRBJ2-5	many	NA	TGTGCCAGCAGTTCTATAGTTGGGGAGACCCAGTACTTC	CASSSIVGETQYF
TRBV12-3/TRBV12-4	16	TRBJ2-3	NA	TRBD2	TGTGCCAGCAGGTCCTCAGGCGGGAGAAGGTTCGGTACGCAGTATTTT	CASRSSGGRRFGTQYF
TRBV27	12	TRBJ2-7	few	NA	TGTGCCATCTTGGGGCGGACCTACGAGCAGTACTTC	CAILGRTYEQYF
TRBV9	14	TRBJ2-7	few	NA	TGTGCCAGCAGCGTAGGCCCCGGTTCCTACGAGCAGTACTTC	CASSVGPGSYEQYF
TRBV5-1	15	TRBJ2-5	NA	NA	TGCGCCAGCAGCTTGCACGGGATGGAGCAAGAGACCCAGTACTTC	CASSLHGMEQETQYF
TRBV20-1	13	TRBJ2-5	many	NA	TGCAGTGCTAGGCAGGGGTTTGTAGAGACCCAGTACTTC	CSARQGFVETQYF
TRBV7-2	12	TRBJ2-1	many	NA	TGTGCCAGCAGCTTCACGGACGTTGAGCAGTTCTTC	CASSFTDVEQFF
TRBV24-1	16	TRBJ2-2	few	TRBD1	TGTGCCACCAGTGATCCCGGACACGACAGGGGGGGGGAGCTGTTTTTT	CATSDPGHDRGGELFF
TRBV6-2/TRBV6-3	15	TRBJ2-2	few	TRBD1	TGTGCCAGCAGCAAGGACAGGCTCAACACCGGGGAGCTGTTTTTT	CASSKDRLNTGELFF
TRBV20-1	15	TRBJ2-2	many	NA	TGCAGTGCTAGAGATCGGCAAGGGAGCACCGGGGAGCTGTTTTTT	CSARDRQGSTGELFF
TRBV9	14	TRBJ2-2	few	NA	TGTGCCAGCAGCGGCGGAACGAACACCGGGGAGCTGTTTTTT	CASSGGTNTGELFF
TRBV5-1	13	TRBJ2-1	many	NA	TGCGCCAGCAGCTTGGCAGGGGGGTATGAGCAGTTCTTC	CASSLAGGYEQFF
TRBV20-1	14	TRBJ2-2	few	TRBD2	TGCAGTGCTAGTCGGCGGGAGCCCACCGGGGAGCTGTTTTTT	CSASRREPTGELFF
TRBV2	14	TRBJ2-7	NA	TRBD2	TGTGCCAGCAGTTGGACTAGCGCAATTGACGAGCAGTACTTC	CASSWTSAIDEQYF
TRBV5-1	14	TRBJ2-1	few	TRBD2	TGCGCCAGCATAGGGGGGACTAGGCCCTATGAGCAGTTCTTC	CASIGGTRPYEQFF
TRBV20-1	14	TRBJ2-1	many	TRBD2	TGCAGTGCTATCCGTCTAGCGGGATACAATGAGCAGTTCTTC	CSAIRLAGYNEQFF
TRBV19	17	TRBJ2-1	NA	NA	TGTGCCAGTAGCTGGTCGAGGGGAGAGAGCTCCTACAATGAGCAGTTCTTC	CASSWSRGESSYNEQFF
TRBV5-1	15	TRBJ2-7	few	NA	TGCGCCAGCAGCTCGTGGGAGGGGGCTATCGACGAGCAGTACTTC	CASSSWEGAIDEQYF
TRBV12-3/TRBV12-4	13	TRBJ2-7	many	NA	TGTGCCAGCACGTGGGGGACCGCCTACGAGCAGTACTTC	CASTWGTAYEQYF
TRBV5-1	17	TRBJ2-3	NA	TRBD2	TGCGCCAGCAGCTTGGCCGATCGCGGGAGGGCGGCAGATACGCAGTATTTT	CASSLADRGRAADTQYF
TRBV5-1	17	TRBJ2-2	many	TRBD2	TGCGCCAGCAGCGGGACTAGCGGGAGGGATTACACCGGGGAGCTGTTTTTT	CASSGTSGRDYTGELFF
TRBV3-1	16	TRBJ1-2	few	NA	TGTGCCAGCAGCCAAGTCTCTTCAGATATGATCCGTGGCTACACCTTC	CASSQVSSDMIRGYTF
TRBV7-8	17	TRBJ2-1	many	TRBD2	TGTGCCAGCAGCCCTCGCCGGCTAGCGGGAGGTTACAATGAGCAGTTCTTC	CASSPRRLAGGYNEQFF
TRBV20-1	15	TRBJ2-1	few	NA	TGCAGTGCTGAAAGGACGGACAACTCCTACAATGAGCAGTTCTTC	CSAERTDNSYNEQFF
TRBV12-3/TRBV12-4	16	TRBJ2-4	many	NA	TGTGCCAGCAGCCCGACTGCCGGTTTAGCCAAAAACATTCAGTACTTC	CASSPTAGLAKNIQYF
TRBV28	11	TRBJ2-7	NA	NA	TGTGCCAGCAACAGGGCCTACGAGCAGTACTTC	CASNRAYEQYF
TRBV4-2	17	TRBJ2-3	few	TRBD2	TGTGCCAGCAGCCAAGATAGGGCTAGCGGGACTGCAGATACGCAGTATTTT	CASSQDRASGTADTQYF
TRBV3-1	13	TRBJ2-1	few	NA	TGTGCCAGCAGCCAAGTACCCGGCGTTGAGCAGTTCTTC	CASSQVPGVEQFF
TRBV29-1	15	TRBJ2-1	many	TRBD1	TGCAGCGTTGAATATCGACAGGGGGCCTACAATGAGCAGTTCTTC	CSVEYRQGAYNEQFF
TRBV7-8	14	TRBJ1-2	NA	NA	TGTGCCAGCAGCCTGGTTGGGGGGCCGGATGGCTACACCTTC	CASSLVGGPDGYTF
TRBV6-1	13	TRBJ2-7	NA	NA	TGTGCCAGCAGGACGACAGGAAAATACGAGCAGTACTTC	CASRTTGKYEQYF
TRBV5-1	14	TRBJ2-5	few	NA	TGCGCCAGCCGGCCTGGACTAAAACAAGAGACCCAGTACTTC	CASRPGLKQETQYF
TRBV29-1	14	TRBJ2-1	many	TRBD2	TGCAGCGTTGGATCTCCGGGAGGGCCCCAGGAGCAGTTCTTC	CSVGSPGGPQEQFF
TRBV5-6	16	TRBJ2-5	few	NA	TGTGCCAGCAGCTTGGAAGTCAGGTCAGGGGAAGAGACCCAGTACTTC	CASSLEVRSGEETQYF
TRBV7-9	14	TRBJ1-5	many	TRBD1	TGTGCCAGCAGCCCCGGGACAGACAATCAGCCCCAGCATTTT	CASSPGTDNQPQHF
TRBV5-6	13	TRBJ2-5	many	NA	TGTGCCAGCAGCCGTGAAGTGTGGGAGACCCAGTACTTC	CASSREVWETQYF
TRBV30	16	TRBJ2-5	NA	TRBD2	TGTGCCGGAGGGACTAGCGGGAGGGCCGGCCAAGAGACCCAGTACTTC	CAGGTSGRAGQETQYF
TRBV5-6	13	TRBJ2-5	NA	NA	TGTGCCAGCAGCAGGGGGGTTTGGGAGACCCAGTACTTC	CASSRGVWETQYF
TRBV6-2/TRBV6-3	14	TRBJ2-7	few	TRBD2	TGTGCCAGCAGAGGACTAGCGGGCTTCTACGAGCAGTACTTC	CASRGLAGFYEQYF
TRBV20-1	13	TRBJ2-7	many	TRBD2	TGCAGTCCTCCCCGCGGACTAGTTGGTGAGCAGTACTTC	CSPPRGLVGEQYF
TRBV4-3	15	TRBJ1-3	NA	NA	TGCGCCAGCAGCCAAGCGGCCAGCTCTGGAAACACCATATATTTT	CASSQAASSGNTIYF
TRBV7-2	15	TRBJ2-1	many	NA	TGTGCCAGCAGCCCCTTCCCGACCCAAGGCACTGAGCAGTTCTTC	CASSPFPTQGTEQFF